These T cell receptor beta chains were read from a single sample in a study of beta chain features in type 1 diabetes. The method was immunoSEQ multiplex PCR; TCRdb's version includes in-frame clones alone and lacks a portion of them. Counted here are about 360,000 clones, 10% to 15% occurring once; the ten biggest clones make up around 0.0099%. Sequencing was carried out using naive CD4+ T cells from blood. The source is a woman younger than 35 with type 1 diabetes. CDR3s include the opening cysteine and the closing phenylalanine or tryptophan. A D gene is named only where the DNA matches it firmly. Clone size is shown for a subset of rows, as once, few, many or a class of expanded clone.

.	TRBJ2-6	few	TRBV7-2	CASSSNSGANVLTF	TGTGCCAGCAGCTCCAACTCTGGGGCCAACGTCCTGACTTTC
.	TRBJ2-7	.	TRBV7-9	CASSRQRSSYEQYF	TGTGCCAGCAGCAGACAGAGAAGCTCCTACGAGCAGTACTTC
TRBD1	TRBJ2-2	.	TRBV15	CATSIGTGETGELFF	TGTGCCACCAGCATCGGGACAGGGGAAACCGGGGAGCTGTTTTTT
TRBD1	TRBJ2-5	few	TRBV29-1	CSVAHRTGGAGTQYF	TGCAGCGTTGCCCACCGGACAGGGGGCGCGGGGACCCAGTACTTC
TRBD1	TRBJ2-2	few	TRBV7-8	CASSPQTGTGSGELFF	TGTGCCAGCAGCCCGCAGACGGGGACAGGGTCAGGGGAGCTGTTTTTT
.	TRBJ2-7	.	TRBV6-5	CASGNGGQSYEQYF	TGTGCCAGCGGAAACGGGGGACAGTCCTACGAGCAGTACTTC
.	TRBJ2-2	.	TRBV6-1	CASSERGASGELFF	TGTGCCAGCAGTGAACGGGGGGCTAGCGGGGAGCTGTTTTTT
.	TRBJ2-7	.	TRBV28	CASSTRVHEQYF	TGTGCCAGCAGTACCAGGGTACACGAGCAGTACTTC
.	TRBJ1-1	few	TRBV20-1	CSAPKEVAFF	TGCAGTGCCCCGAAGGAGGTTGCTTTCTTT
TRBD2	TRBJ2-7	few	TRBV6-5	CASSSLAGASYEQYF	TGTGCCAGCAGTTCGTTAGCGGGGGCCTCCTACGAGCAGTACTTC
TRBD1	TRBJ1-5	few	TRBV4-3	CASSQWTGTNQPQHF	TGCGCCAGCAGCCAGTGGACAGGGACCAATCAGCCCCAGCATTTT
.	TRBJ2-1	few	TRBV7-2	CASSLGGLRNEQFF	TGTGCCAGCAGCTTAGGGGGGCTGCGGAATGAGCAGTTCTTC